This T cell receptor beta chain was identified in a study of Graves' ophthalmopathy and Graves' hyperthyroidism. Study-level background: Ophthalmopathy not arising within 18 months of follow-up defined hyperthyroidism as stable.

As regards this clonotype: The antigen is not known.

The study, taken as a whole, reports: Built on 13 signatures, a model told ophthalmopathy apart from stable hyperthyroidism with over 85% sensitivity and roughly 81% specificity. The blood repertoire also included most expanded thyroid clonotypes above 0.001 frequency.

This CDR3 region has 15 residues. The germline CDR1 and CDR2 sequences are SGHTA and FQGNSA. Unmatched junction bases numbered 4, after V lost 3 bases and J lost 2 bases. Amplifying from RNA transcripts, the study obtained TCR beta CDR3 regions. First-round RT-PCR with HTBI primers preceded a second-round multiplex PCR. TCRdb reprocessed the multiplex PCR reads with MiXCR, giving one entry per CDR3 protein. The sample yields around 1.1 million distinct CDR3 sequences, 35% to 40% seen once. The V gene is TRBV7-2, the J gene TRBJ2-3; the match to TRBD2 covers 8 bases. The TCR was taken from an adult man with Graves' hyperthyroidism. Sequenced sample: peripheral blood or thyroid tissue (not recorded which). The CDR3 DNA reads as TGTGCCAGCAGCTTGGCTAGCGGGCTCACAGATACGCAGTATTTT. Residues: CASSLASGLTDTQYF.